One and the same sample provided the 21 T cell receptor beta chains below, sequenced in a study of T-cell reconstitution after alpha-beta-depleted transplantation in children. Unique molecular identifiers were used in preparing the TCRbeta library. Each CDR3 protein is one row after TCRdb ran MiXCR on the PCR reads. The data contain 700,000 or so distinct CDR3 sequences, 10% to 15% of them singletons. The source material was PBMCs, sampled before TCRalphabeta/CD19-depleted stem cell transplant. All receptors come from a girl aged 2-10 years with congenital amegakaryocytic thrombocytopenia, due to receive a stem cell transplant.

There are many counts of this clonotype. The chain joins TRBV25-1 to TRBJ2-3; D may be TRBD1 (5 bases). This CDR3 has 12 amino acids. Trimming removed 1 base from V and 8 bases from J, with 7 bases in between. CDR1 is MGHDK and CDR2 is SYGVNS in the germline V gene. DNA for the CDR3: TGTGCCAGCAGTGAATGGACAAGTACGCAGTATTTT. This encodes CASSEWTSTQYF.

Ten or more counts support this clonotype. The rearrangement joins TRBV20-1 to TRBJ2-7, with a possible D match to TRBD1 (6 bases). Trimming took 1 base from V and 6 from J, leaving 22 bases between them. Per germline, CDR1 DFQATT and CDR2 SNEGSKA (reference sequence). This CDR3 spans 16 amino acids. CDR3 nucleotides: TGCAGTGCTAGAGTTTCAGGGAGAAGGGGGAATATCGAGCAGTACTTC. Amino acid sequence: CSARVSGRRGNIEQYF.

The table lists this clonotype with many counts. The V call is TRBV5-1, the J call TRBJ2-7, with a weak D call TRBD2 (5 bases). In germline, CDR1 is SGHRS, CDR2 YFSETQ. CDR3 length: 15 amino acids. V lost 0 bases and J 3 bases, leaving 13 bases between the germline ends. CDR3 DNA sequence: TGCGCCAGCAGCTTGGAGCCCCTAGCAGTCTACGAGCAGTACTTC. Its translation: CASSLEPLAVYEQYF.

The sample holds a few counts of this clonotype. This chain links TRBV7-8 with TRBJ2-3; D perhaps matches TRBD2 (7 bases). Germline V lookup: CDR1 SGHVS, CDR2 FQNEAQ. V shed 0 bases and J shed 5 bases, with 15 bases lying between them. CDR3 length equals 16 residues. CDR3 loop: CASSLAIRGAKDTQYF. CDR3 bases: TGTGCCAGCAGCTTAGCGATACGGGGGGCTAAAGATACGCAGTATTTT.

This clonotype has at least ten counts. The chain combines TRBV29-1 with TRBJ2-7, with D perhaps TRBD1 (6 bases). V lost 4 bases and J lost 0, with 16 bases in between. CDR1 SQVTM and CDR2 ANQGSEA come from the germline V gene. The CDR3 extends over 15 amino acids. The CDR3, as DNA: TGCAGCGTTGCCCCGGACAGTACTCCCTCCTACGAGCAGTACTTC. Its protein is CSVAPDSTPSYEQYF.

This clonotype has at least ten counts. V and J are TRBV18 and TRBJ2-1, with a weak D call TRBD2 (5 bases). Trimming stripped 4 bases from V and 0 bases from J, with 13 bases between. The CDR3 is made up of 16 amino acids. Germline loops: CDR1 KGHSH, CDR2 LQKENI. The CDR3 sequence: CASSRGPRSSYNEQFF. The CDR3 region has the DNA TGTGCCAGCTCACGAGGGCCCAGGAGCTCCTACAATGAGCAGTTCTTC.

This clonotype was seen many times. V is TRBV5-1 and J is TRBJ2-1; 9 bases fit TRBD2. The CDR3 extends over 18 amino acids. V was clipped by 2 bases and J by 4 bases; unmatched bases: 13. In germline, CDR1 is SGHRS, CDR2 YFSETQ. Written as DNA, the CDR3 is TGCGCCAGCAGCTTCGGGCCCATTAGCGGGGGAGTTTACAATGAGCAGTTCTTC. This encodes CASSFGPISGGVYNEQFF. Full variable domain (missing parts from reference TRBV5-1 and TRBJ2-1): KAGVTQTPRYLIKTRGQQVTLSCSPISGHRSVSWYQQTPGQGLQFLFEYFSETQRNKGNFPGRFSGRQFSNSRSEMNVSTLELGDSALYLCASSFGPISGGVYNEQFFGPGTRLTVL.

This clonotype was counted ten times or more. The rearrangement joins TRBV5-1 to TRBJ2-3; TRBD2 aligns across 7 bases. The V and J ends lost 0 bases and 3 bases, in that order; junction bases with no gene match: 10. This CDR3 region has 17 residues. Per the germline V gene, CDR1 is SGHRS and CDR2 is YFSETQ. The CDR3 bases are TGCGCCAGCAGCTTGGCTTTGGCGGGAGATTCGACAGATACGCAGTATTTT. It translates to CASSLALAGDSTDTQYF.

V gene TRBV5-1 combines with J gene TRBJ1-1; D remains unclear. The V end lost 4 bases, the J end lost 8 bases, and 15 bases lay between the germline ends. The CDR3 spans 13 residues. CDR1 is SGHRS, CDR2 YFSETQ, per germline. This chain's CDR3 is CASSNLVAEEAFF. For the CDR3, the DNA is TGCGCCAGCAGCAACCTGGTGGCAGAAGAAGCTTTCTTT.

This clonotype was recorded a few times. This sequence joins TRBV6-1 and TRBJ2-3; maybe TRBD2 (5 bases). Germline V gene sequence: CDR1 MNHNS, CDR2 SASEGT. This CDR3 has 17 residues. Trimming took off 6 bases at V and 0 bases at J, with 19 bases between the two ends. Written as DNA, the CDR3 is TGTGCCAGCAGGCTACCCGCGGAGGCGACTAGCACAGATACGCAGTATTTT. It specifies CASRLPAEATSTDTQYF.

This clonotype was observed a handful of times. This chain uses TRBV5-1 with TRBJ2-1, with 11 positions matching TRBD2. The V gene's germline CDR1 is SGHRS and CDR2 YFSETQ. The CDR3 is 16 residues long. Trimming at V came to 4 bases and at J to 9 bases, leaving 12 bases not matched to a gene. The CDR3 region is CASSPGVLAGVSEQFF. The CDR3 nucleotides read TGCGCCAGCAGCCCGGGCGTACTAGCGGGAGTGAGTGAGCAGTTCTTC.

This clonotype has at least ten counts. This chain connects TRBV20-1 to TRBJ2-7; 8 bases match TRBD2. The CDR3 spans 13 residues. From germline, CDR1 is DFQATT and CDR2 SNEGSKA (reference sequence). J lost 9 bases, V lost 7 bases, and 14 bases had no gene match. CDR3 sequence reads: CSGVVIGRAVQYF. The CDR3 nucleotides are TGCAGTGGAGTGGTAATCGGGAGGGCCGTGCAGTACTTC.

This clonotype was seen a few times. This rearrangement joins TRBV2 to TRBJ1-4, with unresolved D. Germline loops: CDR1 SNHLY, CDR2 FYNNEI. The V and J ends lost 5 bases and 1 base respectively, with 26 bases between them. The CDR3 contains 20 residues. This CDR3 reads CASSLSPQGPSLVTNEKLFF. CDR3 coding DNA: TGTGCCAGCAGTCTCTCCCCCCAAGGGCCATCGTTGGTAACTAATGAAAAACTGTTTTTT.

This clonotype was counted many times. This chain uses TRBV29-1 with TRBJ2-7, with 9 bases that match TRBD2. CDR3 size: 16 residues. The V and J ends lost 3 bases and 4 bases, in that order; junction bases with no gene match: 13. Germline V gene data show CDR1 as SQVTM and CDR2 as ANQGSEA. DNA for the CDR3: TGCAGCGTTGATGCCTTGGATAGCGGGAGAGGGTACGAGCAGTACTTC. Translating gives CSVDALDSGRGYEQYF.

As regards this clonotype: Possible read error: a much larger clone is one base away. Because it lacks the conserved phenylalanine or tryptophan at the end, this CDR3 is likely a read error. The rearrangement joins TRBV10-3 to TRBJ2-5; no reliable D call. CDR1 ENHRY and CDR2 SYGVKD come from the germline V gene. V dropped 4 bases and J dropped 4 bases, with 4 bases sitting between them. The CDR3 runs to 11 residues. CDR3 bases: TGTGCCATCAGTGGGGGAGAGACCCAGTACCTC. It encodes CAISGGETQYL.

This clonotype showed up just a few times. V and J are TRBV5-1 and TRBJ2-1; TRBD1 matches 8 bases. Germline V gene lookup returns CDR1 SGHRS and CDR2 YFSETQ. With 5 bases clipped from V and 0 bases from J, the junction kept 7 bases outside the gene matches. The CDR3 loop spans 16 amino acids. CDR3 in amino acids: CASSSLGQASYNEQFF. The CDR3, as DNA: TGCGCCAGCAGTTCCTTGGGACAGGCCTCCTACAATGAGCAGTTCTTC.

This rearrangement joins TRBV29-1 to TRBJ2-7, with D uncertain. The CDR3 covers 11 residues. V lost 6 bases and J 6 bases, leaving 12 bases between the germline ends. CDR1 is SQVTM, CDR2 ANQGSEA, per germline. In DNA, the CDR3 is TGCAGCGTAATGGACGAACGCGAGCAGTACTTC. This codes for CSVMDEREQYF.

The table lists this clonotype with a count of one. This could be a read error, since a much larger clone is one nucleotide away. The chain carries TRBV29-1 and TRBJ2-5, with 13 bases identical to TRBD2. The CDR3 is 17 amino acids. Germline assignment: CDR1 SQVTM and CDR2 ANQGSEA. In DNA, the CDR3 is TGCAGGGTCAGAGACCAAGGACTAGCGGGAGATCTAGAGACCCAGTACTTC. It specifies CRVRDQGLAGDLETQYF.

This clonotype was counted many times. This chain connects TRBV9 to TRBJ2-7, with 11 bases fitting TRBD2. This CDR3 comprises 16 residues. Per germline, CDR1 SGDLS and CDR2 YYNGEE. With V trimmed by 2 bases and J by 3 bases, 7 bases remained unmatched. Here the CDR3 DNA reads TGTGCCAGCAGCGTTGACGGGACTAGCGGCTACTACGAGCAGTACTTC. Translated: CASSVDGTSGYYEQYF.

This clonotype was observed at least ten times. This chain links TRBV7-6 with TRBJ2-2; D is uncertain. Per the germline V gene, CDR1 is SGHVS and CDR2 is FNYEAQ. The CDR3 spans 12 residues. The CDR3 spells CGSRPNTGELFF. The CDR3 DNA sequence: TGTGGTTCGAGGCCGAACACCGGGGAGCTGTTTTTT.

This sequence joins TRBV2 and TRBJ2-7, with D perhaps TRBD1 (5 bases). The CDR3 has 13 residues. Trimming took 6 bases from V and 2 from J, leaving 11 bases between them. Germline assignment: CDR1 SNHLY and CDR2 FYNNEI. The CDR3 DNA sequence: TGTGCCAGCAGATACAGGATTACCTACGAGCAGTACTTC. Protein sequence: CASRYRITYEQYF.